These T cell receptor beta chains were read from a single sample in a study of T cell responses to AZD1222 COVID-19 vaccine. Only in-frame clones appear in the TCRdb table, and some are missing; sequencing was by immunoSEQ multiplex PCR. This table has 150,000 to 200,000 clones, about 86% appearing once. The source material was peripheral blood, sampled 28 days after the second AZD1222 dose. The receptor source for this set is an adult who received the AZD1222 COVID-19 vaccine. Both conserved end residues are part of each CDR3. A D gene is named only where the DNA matches it firmly. The size entry is marked missing in some rows and otherwise reads once, few, many or a size class.

v_gene: TRBV28; j_gene: TRBJ2-5; abundance: once; d_gene: -; CDR3aa: CATRSVGGIGTQYF; CDR3nt: TGTGCCACCCGGAGTGTAGGGGGAATAGGGACCCAGTACTTC
v_gene: TRBV4-2; j_gene: TRBJ1-1; abundance: -; d_gene: -; CDR3aa: CASSQIRGPEAFF; CDR3nt: TGTGCCAGCAGCCAAATCCGGGGGCCTGAAGCTTTCTTT
v_gene: TRBV5-6; j_gene: TRBJ1-6; abundance: -; d_gene: -; CDR3aa: CASDVFGGHNSPLHF; CDR3nt: TGTGCCAGCGACGTGTTTGGGGGCCATAATTCACCCCTCCACTTT
v_gene: TRBV4-3; j_gene: TRBJ1-2; abundance: few; d_gene: -; CDR3aa: CASSQGLGRDYGYTF; CDR3nt: TGCGCCAGCAGCCAAGGTCTGGGCAGGGACTATGGCTACACCTTC
v_gene: TRBV7-2; j_gene: TRBJ2-7; abundance: -; d_gene: TRBD2; CDR3aa: CASSLRLAGPYEQYF; CDR3nt: TGTGCCAGCAGCTTAAGACTAGCAGGCCCCTACGAGCAGTACTTC
v_gene: TRBV7-2; j_gene: TRBJ1-5; abundance: -; d_gene: -; CDR3aa: CASSLVGGSNQPQHF; CDR3nt: TGTGCCAGCAGCTTAGTAGGGGGGAGTAATCAGCCCCAGCATTTT
v_gene: TRBV28; j_gene: TRBJ1-5; abundance: -; d_gene: -; CDR3aa: CASGLGQYPQHF; CDR3nt: TGTGCCAGCGGATTAGGGCAGTACCCCCAGCATTTT
v_gene: TRBV19; j_gene: TRBJ1-2; abundance: -; d_gene: TRBD1; CDR3aa: CASSVTGAGVGYGYTF; CDR3nt: TGTGCCAGTAGTGTCACAGGGGCGGGGGTTGGTTATGGCTACACCTTC
v_gene: TRBV23-1; j_gene: TRBJ1-2; abundance: -; d_gene: TRBD1; CDR3aa: CASSQLGQGDNYGYTF; CDR3nt: TGCGCCAGCAGTCAACTGGGACAGGGGGATAACTATGGCTACACCTTC
v_gene: TRBV19; j_gene: TRBJ2-5; abundance: -; d_gene: TRBD1; CDR3aa: CASSIGPGQQETQYF; CDR3nt: TGTGCCAGTAGTATAGGGCCGGGACAGCAAGAGACCCAGTACTTC
v_gene: TRBV9; j_gene: TRBJ2-7; abundance: -; d_gene: TRBD1; CDR3aa: CASSVGGGQGHEQYF; CDR3nt: TGTGCCAGCAGCGTAGGAGGGGGACAGGGTCACGAGCAGTACTTC
v_gene: TRBV29-1; j_gene: TRBJ1-5; abundance: -; d_gene: -; CDR3aa: CSAAMDVQATQHF; CDR3nt: TGCAGCGCAGCCATGGACGTCCAGGCGACCCAGCATTTT
v_gene: TRBV6-2/TRBV6-3; j_gene: TRBJ2-2; abundance: -; d_gene: -; CDR3aa: CASSYSTGRTGELFF; CDR3nt: TGTGCCAGCAGTTACTCGACGGGCCGAACCGGGGAGCTGTTTTTT
v_gene: TRBV28; j_gene: TRBJ1-2; abundance: -; d_gene: TRBD1; CDR3aa: CASSLGQGVYGYTF; CDR3nt: TGTGCCAGCAGTCTAGGACAGGGAGTCTATGGCTACACCTTC
v_gene: TRBV7-2; j_gene: TRBJ2-3; abundance: once; d_gene: TRBD2; CDR3aa: CASSSLAGSPADTQYF; CDR3nt: TGTGCCAGCAGCTCCCTAGCGGGGAGTCCGGCAGATACGCAGTATTTT
v_gene: TRBV15; j_gene: TRBJ2-1; abundance: -; d_gene: TRBD1; CDR3aa: CATSRQQGARYNEQFF; CDR3nt: TGTGCCACCAGCAGACAACAGGGGGCTCGCTACAATGAGCAGTTCTTC
v_gene: TRBV19; j_gene: TRBJ1-2; abundance: -; d_gene: -; CDR3aa: CASSIAPGTIYGYTF; CDR3nt: TGTGCCAGTAGTATAGCGCCTGGGACCATCTATGGCTACACCTTC
v_gene: TRBV15; j_gene: TRBJ2-2; abundance: few; d_gene: -; CDR3aa: CATSVSGGVGTGELFF; CDR3nt: TGTGCCACCAGCGTTTCGGGGGGCGTAGGCACCGGGGAGCTGTTTTTT
v_gene: TRBV6-6; j_gene: TRBJ2-3; abundance: -; d_gene: TRBD1; CDR3aa: CASTPADRGSDTQYF; CDR3nt: TGTGCCAGCACCCCTGCCGACAGGGGGTCAGATACGCAGTATTTT
v_gene: TRBV3-1/TRBV3-2; j_gene: TRBJ2-5; abundance: -; d_gene: -; CDR3aa: CASSQGVASQETQYF; CDR3nt: TGTGCCAGCAGCCAAGGCGTAGCTTCTCAAGAGACCCAGTACTTC
v_gene: TRBV5-4; j_gene: TRBJ2-7; abundance: -; d_gene: -; CDR3aa: CASSFQGTYEQYF; CDR3nt: TGTGCCAGCAGCTTCCAAGGGACCTACGAGCAGTACTTC
v_gene: TRBV28; j_gene: TRBJ1-1; abundance: -; d_gene: -; CDR3aa: CASSFRSIAAEAFF; CDR3nt: TGTGCCAGCAGTTTCAGGAGCATCGCGGCTGAAGCTTTCTTT
v_gene: TRBV4-3; j_gene: TRBJ1-1; abundance: -; d_gene: TRBD1; CDR3aa: CASSLYRGNTEAFF; CDR3nt: TGCGCCAGCAGCCTCTACAGGGGAAACACTGAAGCTTTCTTT
v_gene: TRBV7-8; j_gene: TRBJ1-5; abundance: -; d_gene: -; CDR3aa: CASSLGAPQNQPQHF; CDR3nt: TGTGCCAGCAGCTTAGGTGCCCCACAGAATCAGCCCCAGCATTTT
v_gene: TRBV6-5; j_gene: TRBJ1-1; abundance: -; d_gene: -; CDR3aa: CASSYLGFSEAFF; CDR3nt: TGTGCCAGCAGTTATTTGGGGTTTTCTGAAGCTTTCTTT
v_gene: TRBV28; j_gene: TRBJ2-7; abundance: -; d_gene: -; CDR3aa: CASSLPQGSIYEQYF; CDR3nt: TGTGCCAGCAGTTTACCTCAGGGGTCTATCTACGAGCAGTACTTC
v_gene: TRBV6-5; j_gene: TRBJ2-4; abundance: -; d_gene: -; CDR3aa: CASSPPVPPQYF; CDR3nt: TGTGCCAGCAGCCCCCCGGTACCCCCTCAGTACTTC
v_gene: TRBV27; j_gene: TRBJ2-1; abundance: -; d_gene: TRBD2; CDR3aa: CASSVRLAGNTYNEQFF; CDR3nt: TGTGCCAGCAGTGTCAGACTAGCGGGGAATACCTACAATGAGCAGTTCTTC
v_gene: TRBV6-1; j_gene: TRBJ2-7; abundance: -; d_gene: TRBD1; CDR3aa: CASSEAHRGAYEQYF; CDR3nt: TGTGCCAGCAGTGAAGCGCACAGGGGCGCCTACGAGCAGTACTTC
v_gene: TRBV7-2; j_gene: TRBJ1-2; abundance: once; d_gene: -; CDR3aa: CASSLAPATANYGYTF; CDR3nt: TGTGCCAGCAGCTTAGCCCCAGCTACAGCTAACTATGGCTACACCTTC
v_gene: TRBV2; j_gene: TRBJ2-5; abundance: -; d_gene: TRBD2; CDR3aa: CASSLSRGGETQYF; CDR3nt: TGTGCCAGCAGTTTAAGTCGGGGGGGAGAGACCCAGTACTTC
v_gene: TRBV6-2/TRBV6-3; j_gene: TRBJ2-3; abundance: -; d_gene: TRBD2; CDR3aa: CASSPTLSGGTDTQYF; CDR3nt: TGTGCCAGCAGCCCTACCCTTAGCGGGGGCACAGATACGCAGTATTTT
v_gene: TRBV7-2; j_gene: TRBJ2-7; abundance: -; d_gene: -; CDR3aa: CASSLELGAPYEQYF; CDR3nt: TGTGCCAGCAGCTTAGAGCTCGGGGCCCCCTACGAGCAGTACTTC
v_gene: TRBV30; j_gene: TRBJ2-5; abundance: -; d_gene: -; CDR3aa: CAWSWDTQETQYF; CDR3nt: TGTGCCTGGAGTTGGGACACCCAAGAGACCCAGTACTTC
v_gene: TRBV19; j_gene: TRBJ1-2; abundance: -; d_gene: TRBD1; CDR3aa: CASSISLDRGRGGYTF; CDR3nt: TGTGCCAGTAGTATAAGTCTCGACAGGGGGAGAGGAGGCTACACCTTC
v_gene: TRBV9; j_gene: TRBJ1-5; abundance: -; d_gene: -; CDR3aa: CASSVGNLNQPQHF; CDR3nt: TGTGCCAGCAGCGTAGGAAACCTAAATCAGCCCCAGCATTTT
v_gene: TRBV28; j_gene: TRBJ2-7; abundance: -; d_gene: TRBD2; CDR3aa: CASSLSGGNYEQYF; CDR3nt: TGTGCCAGCAGTTTAAGCGGGGGAAACTACGAGCAGTACTTC
v_gene: TRBV12-3/TRBV12-4; j_gene: TRBJ1-5; abundance: -; d_gene: -; CDR3aa: CASKTTRGEPQHF; CDR3nt: TGTGCCAGCAAGACGACTAGGGGGGAGCCCCAGCATTTT
v_gene: TRBV9; j_gene: TRBJ1-1; abundance: once; d_gene: -; CDR3aa: CASSVDTGRGTEAFF; CDR3nt: TGTGCCAGCAGCGTAGACACGGGGCGCGGGACTGAAGCTTTCTTT
v_gene: TRBV19; j_gene: TRBJ1-2; abundance: -; d_gene: TRBD1; CDR3aa: CASSPRGSGGNYGYTF; CDR3nt: TGTGCCAGTAGTCCCCGAGGCTCAGGGGGCAACTATGGCTACACCTTC
v_gene: TRBV11-3; j_gene: TRBJ2-1; abundance: -; d_gene: -; CDR3aa: CASSLDEGTYNEQFF; CDR3nt: TGTGCCAGCAGCTTAGATGAGGGAACCTACAATGAGCAGTTCTTC
v_gene: TRBV30; j_gene: TRBJ1-1; abundance: -; d_gene: -; CDR3aa: CAWRQRETEAFF; CDR3nt: TGTGCCTGGAGACAGAGGGAAACTGAAGCTTTCTTT
v_gene: TRBV4-2; j_gene: TRBJ1-2; abundance: -; d_gene: TRBD1; CDR3aa: CASSPTGTGQLTNYGYTF; CDR3nt: TGTGCCAGCAGCCCGACGGGAACGGGACAGCTAACTAACTATGGCTACACCTTC
v_gene: TRBV19; j_gene: TRBJ1-6; abundance: -; d_gene: TRBD1; CDR3aa: CASGDRGISRSPLHF; CDR3nt: TGTGCCAGTGGAGACAGGGGAATAAGTCGGTCACCCCTCCACTTT
v_gene: TRBV28; j_gene: TRBJ1-3; abundance: once; d_gene: -; CDR3aa: CASSSQGLGSGNTIYF; CDR3nt: TGTGCCAGCAGCTCACAGGGATTGGGCTCTGGAAACACCATATATTTT
v_gene: TRBV19; j_gene: TRBJ1-4; abundance: -; d_gene: -; CDR3aa: CASSGPGRLNEKLFF; CDR3nt: TGTGCCAGTAGTGGGCCGGGACGGCTTAATGAAAAACTGTTTTTT
v_gene: TRBV7-3; j_gene: TRBJ2-1; abundance: -; d_gene: TRBD1; CDR3aa: CASSLDRGYNEQFF; CDR3nt: TGTGCCAGCAGCTTGGACAGGGGTTACAATGAGCAGTTCTTC
v_gene: TRBV29-1; j_gene: TRBJ1-1; abundance: -; d_gene: -; CDR3aa: CSVEEGGNTEAFF; CDR3nt: TGCAGCGTTGAAGAGGGAGGGAACACTGAAGCTTTCTTT
v_gene: TRBV9; j_gene: TRBJ2-5; abundance: -; d_gene: TRBD2; CDR3aa: CASSVFSGTTQETQYF; CDR3nt: TGTGCCAGCAGCGTATTTTCCGGGACTACCCAAGAGACCCAGTACTTC
v_gene: TRBV28; j_gene: TRBJ1-5; abundance: -; d_gene: -; CDR3aa: CASSLGPSNQPQHF; CDR3nt: TGTGCCAGCAGTTTAGGACCTAGCAATCAGCCCCAGCATTTT
v_gene: TRBV30; j_gene: TRBJ2-5; abundance: once; d_gene: TRBD2; CDR3aa: CAWTSGPGETQYF; CDR3nt: TGTGCCTGGACTAGCGGACCCGGGGAGACCCAGTACTTC
v_gene: TRBV3-1/TRBV3-2; j_gene: TRBJ2-5; abundance: -; d_gene: -; CDR3aa: CASSPRTGLETQYF; CDR3nt: TGTGCCAGCAGCCCAAGGACGGGCCTGGAGACCCAGTACTTC
v_gene: TRBV3-1/TRBV3-2; j_gene: TRBJ2-7; abundance: -; d_gene: TRBD1; CDR3aa: CASSQRQGPAPFYYEQYF; CDR3nt: TGTGCCAGCAGCCAAAGACAGGGGCCAGCCCCGTTTTACTACGAGCAGTACTTC
v_gene: TRBV27; j_gene: TRBJ1-4; abundance: -; d_gene: -; CDR3aa: CASSLYRLGGDEKLFF; CDR3nt: TGTGCCAGCAGTTTATACCGTTTGGGGGGAGATGAAAAACTGTTTTTT
v_gene: TRBV5-6; j_gene: TRBJ1-2; abundance: few; d_gene: -; CDR3aa: CASSFAQGINYGYTF; CDR3nt: TGTGCCAGCAGCTTCGCGCAGGGGATTAACTATGGCTACACCTTC